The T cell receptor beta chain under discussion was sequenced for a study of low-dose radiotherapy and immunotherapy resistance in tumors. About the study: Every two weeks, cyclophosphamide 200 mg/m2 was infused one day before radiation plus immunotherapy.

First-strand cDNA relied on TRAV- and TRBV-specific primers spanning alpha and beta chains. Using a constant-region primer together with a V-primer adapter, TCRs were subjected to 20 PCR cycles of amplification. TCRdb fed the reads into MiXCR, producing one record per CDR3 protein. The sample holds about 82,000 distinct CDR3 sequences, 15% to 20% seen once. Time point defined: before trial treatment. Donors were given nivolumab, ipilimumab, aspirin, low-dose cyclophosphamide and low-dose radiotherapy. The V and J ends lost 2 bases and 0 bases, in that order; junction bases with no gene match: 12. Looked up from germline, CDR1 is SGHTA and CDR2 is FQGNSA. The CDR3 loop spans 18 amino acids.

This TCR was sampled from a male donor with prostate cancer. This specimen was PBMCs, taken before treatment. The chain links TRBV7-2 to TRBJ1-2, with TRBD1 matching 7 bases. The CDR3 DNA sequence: TGTGCCAGCAGCTTAAGCAATCTTGGGACAGTAACTAACTATGGCTACACCTTC. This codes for CASSLSNLGTVTNYGYTF.